This is a list of T cell receptor beta chains from one sample in a study of early T cells in non-severe SARS-CoV-2 infection. MiXCR, applied by TCRdb to the 5' RACE reads, yields one record per CDR3 protein. The data contain tens of thousands of distinct CDR3 sequences, approximately 8% of them seen just once; the ten biggest clones take up 9.4%. Source material: whole blood. The source of these receptors is an adult who was a healthcare worker with PCR-confirmed SARS-CoV-2 infection or an uninfected control (not recorded which). Both conserved end residues are part of each CDR3. The order of the fields is V gene, D gene, J gene, clone size, CDR3 protein, CDR3 DNA. A D gene is named only where the DNA matches it firmly. Clone size appears in some rows only: once, few, many, or a class for an expanded clone.

>TRBV7-6|-|TRBJ2-7|few
CASSPRAQGLVNEQYF
TGTGCCAGCAGCCCAAGGGCCCAGGGGCTCGTCAACGAGCAGTACTTC
>TRBV6-5|-|TRBJ2-7|-
CASSYTGNEQYF
TGTGCCAGCAGTTATACAGGGAACGAGCAGTACTTC
>TRBV20-1|TRBD2|TRBJ2-5|-
CSAERQGTSGRGETQYF
TGCAGTGCCGAACGACAGGGGACTAGCGGGAGGGGTGAGACCCAGTACTTC
>TRBV9|-|TRBJ2-7|many
CASSVGGSRNEQYF
TGTGCCAGCAGCGTAGGTGGCAGCCGGAACGAGCAGTACTTC
>TRBV7-2|-|TRBJ2-7|few
CASSIQVPYEQYF
TGTGCCAGCAGCATCCAGGTTCCCTACGAGCAGTACTTC
>TRBV12-3/TRBV12-4|-|TRBJ1-5|-
CASSLSGDHQPQHF
TGTGCCAGCAGTCTCTCAGGGGATCATCAGCCCCAGCATTTT
>TRBV20-1|TRBD1|TRBJ1-1|-
CSARDRMRQGATEAFF
TGCAGTGCTAGAGATCGGATGAGACAGGGGGCTACAGAAGCTTTCTTT
>TRBV11-3|-|TRBJ2-7|few
CASSADGPTYEQYF
TGTGCCAGCAGCGCAGACGGACCCACCTACGAGCAGTACTTC
>TRBV10-3|-|TRBJ2-3|-
CAISVTGPRTDTQYF
TGTGCCATCAGTGTCACAGGACCTCGCACAGATACGCAGTATTTT
>TRBV20-1|TRBD2|TRBJ2-1|-
CSPTRGGASIYNEQFF
TGCAGTCCAACCCGGGGGGGAGCGAGCATCTACAATGAGCAGTTCTTC
>TRBV5-1|-|TRBJ2-3|many
CASSSGSSTDTQYF
TGCGCCAGCAGCTCAGGTTCAAGCACAGATACGCAGTATTTT
>TRBV6-6|-|TRBJ2-7|few
CASSNPGDALWRLYEQYF
TGTGCCAGCAGCAACCCAGGGGATGCCCTCTGGAGGCTCTACGAGCAGTACTTC
>TRBV4-2|-|TRBJ2-1|few
CASRGLGYNEQFF
TGTGCCAGCAGGGGACTGGGGTACAATGAGCAGTTCTTC
>TRBV20-1|TRBD1|TRBJ1-2|few
CSARISRTGGNYGYTF
TGCAGTGCTAGAATCTCTCGGACAGGGGGCAACTATGGCTACACCTTC
>TRBV10-2|-|TRBJ2-7|-
CASSESLSGEQYF
TGCGCCAGCAGTGAGTCGCTATCAGGCGAGCAGTACTTC
>TRBV7-2|-|TRBJ2-5|many
CASSPRTAETQYF
TGTGCCAGCAGCCCCCGGACAGCGGAGACCCAGTACTTC
>TRBV10-3|-|TRBJ2-2|few
CASEPQGTGELFF
TGTGCCTCCGAGCCCCAGGGCACCGGGGAGCTGTTTTTT
>TRBV5-1|-|TRBJ2-7|-
CASSLVLAGIPYEQYF
TGCGCCAGCAGCTTGGTCCTTGCGGGGATTCCCTACGAGCAGTACTTC
>TRBV5-1|TRBD2|TRBJ2-3|many
CASSLSGGVSTDTQYF
TGCGCCAGCAGTCTGAGCGGGGGGGTTAGCACAGATACGCAGTATTTT
>TRBV21-1|-|TRBJ2-2|few
CASSHAFGGRQGERELFF
TGTGCCAGCAGCCACGCCTTTGGGGGCCGACAGGGGGAACGGGAGCTGTTTTTT
>TRBV6-1|-|TRBJ2-5|many
CAVWEETQYF
TGTGCCGTGTGGGAAGAGACCCAGTACTTC
>TRBV29-1|-|TRBJ1-2|-
CSVEDGRGYGYTF
TGCAGCGTTGAAGACGGGAGGGGCTATGGCTACACCTTC
>TRBV5-1|TRBD1|TRBJ1-5|few
CASSSTGGNQPQHF
TGCGCCAGCAGCTCGACAGGGGGCAATCAGCCCCAGCATTTT
>TRBV25-1|-|TRBJ2-2|many
CASSASGGTGELFF
TGTGCCAGCAGCGCATCCGGGGGAACCGGGGAGCTGTTTTTT
>TRBV10-3|-|TRBJ1-1|-
CAIRETGIGTEAFF
TGTGCCATCAGGGAAACGGGGATCGGCACTGAAGCTTTCTTT
>TRBV7-2|-|TRBJ1-3|few
CASSSGAFSGNTIYF
TGTGCCAGCAGCTCGGGAGCTTTCTCTGGAAACACCATATATTTT
>TRBV6-2/TRBV6-3|-|TRBJ1-2|-
CASSYPGAFPYGYTF
TGTGCCAGCAGTTACCCAGGGGCTTTCCCCTATGGCTACACCTTC
>TRBV5-1|-|TRBJ1-2|-
CASSLGTNYGYTF
TGCGCCAGCAGCTTGGGAACTAACTATGGCTACACCTTC
>TRBV7-9|-|TRBJ2-6|few
CASSSAHSGANVLTF
TGTGCCAGCAGCTCCGCCCACTCTGGGGCCAACGTCCTGACTTTC
>TRBV5-1|TRBD1|TRBJ2-7|few
CASSLGPGQGSYEQYF
TGCGCCAGCAGCTTGGGGCCCGGACAGGGTTCCTACGAGCAGTACTTC
>TRBV5-6|-|TRBJ1-2|-
CASSLERAASYYGYTF
TGTGCCAGCAGCTTGGAGAGGGCAGCCTCCTACTATGGCTACACCTTC
>TRBV12-3/TRBV12-4|TRBD1|TRBJ2-3|-
CASSLTGSTDTQYF
TGTGCCAGCAGTTTGACAGGGAGCACAGATACGCAGTATTTT
>TRBV20-1|-|TRBJ2-2|medium-sized
CSARLFGQNTGELFF
TGCAGTGCTAGACTATTCGGCCAGAACACCGGGGAGCTGTTTTTT
>TRBV6-2/TRBV6-3|-|TRBJ2-7|-
CASSFAYEQHF
TGTGCCAGCAGTTTCGCGTACGAGCAGCACTTC
>TRBV5-6|TRBD1|TRBJ1-5|few
CASSSRGQQPQHF
TGTGCCAGCAGCTCCAGGGGGCAGCAGCCCCAGCATTTT
>TRBV7-3|-|TRBJ2-5|many
CASSLVNQETQYF
TGTGCCAGCAGCTTAGTCAACCAAGAGACCCAGTACTTC
>TRBV28|-|TRBJ1-2|medium-sized
CASSGAQLQYYYGYTF
TGTGCCAGCAGTGGCGCACAGCTACAATATTATTATGGCTACACCTTC
>TRBV29-1|TRBD2|TRBJ2-2|few
CSVEVLLAGGGGELFF
TGCAGCGTTGAAGTGTTACTAGCGGGAGGAGGCGGGGAGCTGTTTTTT
>TRBV4-1|-|TRBJ1-6|-
CASSQDPLGNSPLHF
TGCGCCAGCAGCCAAGATCCTTTAGGGAATTCACCCCTCCACTTT
>TRBV20-1|TRBD1|TRBJ2-5|few
CSARVIQGAGETQYF
TGCAGTGCCAGAGTCATACAGGGGGCTGGGGAGACCCAGTACTTC
>TRBV7-8|-|TRBJ1-1|many
CASSWSDNTEAFF
TGTGCCAGCAGCTGGTCGGATAACACTGAAGCTTTCTTT
>TRBV20-1|TRBD1|TRBJ1-2|many
CSASGTGRAYGYTF
TGCAGTGCTAGTGGGACAGGGAGGGCCTATGGCTACACCTTC
>TRBV4-1|-|TRBJ1-2|-
CASSSTGYGYTF
TGCGCCAGCAGCTCCACAGGGTATGGCTACACCTTC
>TRBV19|TRBD1|TRBJ1-5|many
CASRTGGDQPQHF
TGTGCCAGTCGAACAGGGGGGGATCAGCCCCAGCATTTT
>TRBV7-9|-|TRBJ2-1|medium-sized
CASSLSDEQFF
TGTGCCAGCAGCTTAAGTGATGAGCAGTTCTTC
>TRBV7-2|-|TRBJ1-4|-
CASSPRGAEKLFF
TGTGCCAGCAGCCCCCGGGGAGCTGAAAAACTGTTTTTT
>TRBV4-2|TRBD2|TRBJ2-1|-
CASSPAGLAGGTNEQFF
TGTGCCAGCAGCCCCGCGGGACTAGCGGGGGGGACCAATGAGCAGTTCTTC
>TRBV6-5|TRBD2|TRBJ2-1|many
CASSRGLAGGNEQFF
TGTGCCAGCAGCCGGGGACTAGCGGGGGGCAATGAGCAGTTCTTC
>TRBV20-1|TRBD2|TRBJ2-7|-
CSPSEGLAGVLYEQYF
TGCAGTCCTAGTGAGGGGCTAGCGGGAGTCTTATACGAGCAGTACTTC
>TRBV11-2|TRBD1|TRBJ2-7|-
CASSWTGSGEQYF
TGTGCCAGCAGCTGGACAGGCTCTGGGGAGCAGTACTTC
>TRBV5-1|-|TRBJ2-1|-
CASSLWRVANNEQFF
TGCGCCAGCAGCTTGTGGAGGGTAGCCAACAATGAGCAGTTCTTC
>TRBV20-1|TRBD2|TRBJ2-3|many
CSARAGTSGSPDTQYF
TGCAGTGCTAGAGCGGGGACTAGCGGGAGTCCAGATACGCAGTATTTT